These T cell receptor beta chains were read from a single sample in a study of STAT5B mutations in CD4+ large granular lymphocyte leukemia. Sequencing was performed with immunoSEQ multiplex PCR; in TCRdb, only in-frame clones are kept and a portion is missing. The data hold tens of thousands of clones, with roughly 78% observed a single time. The material sequenced was CD4+ T cells from blood buffy coats. Source of these receptors: a human donor in good health. Both conserved end residues are part of each CDR3. D genes are given only for firm matches. For some rows the clone size is stated as once, few or many, or as a class when expanded; others skip it.

j_call,clone_size,v_call,d_call,cdr3_aa,cdr3_nt
TRBJ2-7,NA,TRBV11-2,NA,CASSLPGAYEQYF,TGTGCCAGCAGCTTACCAGGAGCCTACGAGCAGTACTTC
TRBJ1-3,NA,TRBV29-1,TRBD1,CSVEGQGDPRGTIYF,TGCAGCGTTGAGGGACAGGGTGATCCCCGGGGCACCATATATTTT
TRBJ1-1,few,TRBV28,NA,CASSSGDTEAFF,TGTGCCAGCAGTTCCGGAGACACTGAAGCTTTCTTT
TRBJ1-2,NA,TRBV7-3,TRBD1,CASSLGQGYGYTF,TGTGCCAGCAGCTTAGGACAGGGGTATGGCTACACCTTC
TRBJ1-1,NA,TRBV28,TRBD1,CASRGSVGGYTEAFF,TGTGCCAGCAGGGGATCGGTAGGGGGCTATACTGAAGCTTTCTTT
TRBJ2-3,NA,TRBV10-3,TRBD2,CAIKGPSGGAGDTQYF,TGTGCCATCAAAGGGCCTAGCGGGGGGGCTGGAGATACGCAGTATTTT
TRBJ1-6,NA,TRBV11-2,NA,CASSLATGVTGSPLHF,TGTGCCAGCAGCTTAGCCACGGGGGTGACGGGATCACCCCTCCACTTT
TRBJ1-2,NA,TRBV28,TRBD1,CASKQGATFYGYTF,TGTGCCAGCAAACAGGGGGCGACGTTCTATGGCTACACCTTC
TRBJ1-1,NA,TRBV11-3,NA,CASSLDGAAEAFF,TGTGCCAGCAGCTTAGATGGGGCCGCTGAAGCTTTCTTT
TRBJ2-2,NA,TRBV6-6,NA,CASSVTSWAEGELFF,TGTGCCAGCAGTGTGACTAGTTGGGCCGAGGGGGAGCTGTTTTTT
TRBJ1-2,few,TRBV15,NA,CATSRDRAVDPTYGYTF,TGTGCCACCAGCAGAGATAGGGCTGTAGACCCCACCTATGGCTACACCTTC
TRBJ1-1,few,TRBV19,NA,CASSRGLRTEAFF,TGTGCCAGTAGTCGGGGACTGAGGACTGAAGCTTTCTTT
TRBJ1-1,NA,TRBV11-3,NA,CASSLDGGTEAFF,TGTGCCAGCAGCTTAGACGGGGGCACTGAAGCTTTCTTT
TRBJ2-7,NA,TRBV2,TRBD1,CASSAGTALFGEQYF,TGTGCCAGCAGTGCTGGGACAGCACTTTTCGGGGAGCAGTACTTC
TRBJ1-1,few,TRBV27,NA,CASSLGYSTNTEAFF,TGTGCCAGCAGTTTGGGGTACTCTACGAACACTGAAGCTTTCTTT